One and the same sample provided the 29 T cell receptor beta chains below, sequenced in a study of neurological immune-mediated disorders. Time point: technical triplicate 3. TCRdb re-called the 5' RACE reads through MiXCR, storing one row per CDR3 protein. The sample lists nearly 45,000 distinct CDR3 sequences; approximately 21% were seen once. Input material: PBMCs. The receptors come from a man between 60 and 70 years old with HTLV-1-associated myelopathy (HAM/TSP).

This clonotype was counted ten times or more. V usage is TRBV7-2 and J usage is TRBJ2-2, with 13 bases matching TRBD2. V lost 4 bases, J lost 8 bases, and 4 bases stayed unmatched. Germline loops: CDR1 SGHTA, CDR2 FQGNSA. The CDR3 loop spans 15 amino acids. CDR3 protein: CASSWTSGSPGELFF. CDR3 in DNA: TGTGCCAGCAGCTGGACTAGCGGGAGTCCGGGGGAGCTGTTTTTT.

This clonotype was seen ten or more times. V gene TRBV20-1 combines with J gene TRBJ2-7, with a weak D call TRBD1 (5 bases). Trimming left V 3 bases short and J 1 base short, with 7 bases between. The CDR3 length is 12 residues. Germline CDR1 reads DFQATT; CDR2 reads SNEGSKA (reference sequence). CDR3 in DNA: TGCAGTGCTAGGGGGCGGTCCTACGAGCAGTACTTC. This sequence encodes CSARGRSYEQYF.

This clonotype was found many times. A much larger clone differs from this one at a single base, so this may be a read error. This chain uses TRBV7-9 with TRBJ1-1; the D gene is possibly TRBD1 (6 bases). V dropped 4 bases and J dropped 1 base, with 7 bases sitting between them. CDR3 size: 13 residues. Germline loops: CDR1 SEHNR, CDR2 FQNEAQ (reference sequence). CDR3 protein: CASSWGQNTEAFF. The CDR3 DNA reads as TGTGCCAGCAGCTGGGGACAGAACACTGAAGCTTTCTTT.

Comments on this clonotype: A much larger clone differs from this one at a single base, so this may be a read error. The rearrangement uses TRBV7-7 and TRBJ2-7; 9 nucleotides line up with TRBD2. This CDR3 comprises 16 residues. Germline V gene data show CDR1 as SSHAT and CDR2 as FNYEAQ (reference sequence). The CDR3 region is CASSLLAGLLSYKQYF. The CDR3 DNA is TGTGCTAGCAGCCTCCTAGCGGGATTACTCTCCTACAAGCAGTACTTC.

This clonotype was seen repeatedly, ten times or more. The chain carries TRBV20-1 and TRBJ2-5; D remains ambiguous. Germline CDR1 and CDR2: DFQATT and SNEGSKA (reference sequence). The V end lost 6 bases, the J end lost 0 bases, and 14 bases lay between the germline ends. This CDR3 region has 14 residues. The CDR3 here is CSASGGSYQETQYF. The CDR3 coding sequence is TGCAGTGCCTCTGGCGGCTCTTACCAAGAGACCCAGTACTTC.

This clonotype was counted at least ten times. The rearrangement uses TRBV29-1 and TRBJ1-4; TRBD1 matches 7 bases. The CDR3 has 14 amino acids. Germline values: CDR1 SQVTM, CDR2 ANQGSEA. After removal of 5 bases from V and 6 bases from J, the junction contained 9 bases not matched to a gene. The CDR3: CSVFTTGSDEKLFF. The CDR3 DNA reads TGCAGCGTTTTTACGACAGGGTCAGATGAAAAACTGTTTTTT.

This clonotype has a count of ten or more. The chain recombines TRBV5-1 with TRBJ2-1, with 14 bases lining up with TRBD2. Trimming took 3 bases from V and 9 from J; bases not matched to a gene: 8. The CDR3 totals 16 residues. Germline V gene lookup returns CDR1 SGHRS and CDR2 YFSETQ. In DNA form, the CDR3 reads TGCGCCAGCAGCTCCGGGACTAGCGGGAGTACAAGTGAGCAGTTCTTC. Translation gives CASSSGTSGSTSEQFF.

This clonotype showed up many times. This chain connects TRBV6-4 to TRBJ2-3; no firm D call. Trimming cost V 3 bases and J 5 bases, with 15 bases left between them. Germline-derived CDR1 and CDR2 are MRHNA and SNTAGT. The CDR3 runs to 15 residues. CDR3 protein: CASSDIYSVEDTQYF. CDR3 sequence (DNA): TGTGCCAGCAGTGATATCTACTCAGTGGAAGATACGCAGTATTTT.

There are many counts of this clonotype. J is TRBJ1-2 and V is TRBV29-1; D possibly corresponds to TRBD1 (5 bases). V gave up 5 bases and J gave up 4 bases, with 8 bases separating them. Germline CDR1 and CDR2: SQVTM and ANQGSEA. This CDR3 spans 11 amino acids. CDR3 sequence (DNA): TGCAGCGTTTGGGGGACCTATGGCTACACCTTC. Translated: CSVWGTYGYTF. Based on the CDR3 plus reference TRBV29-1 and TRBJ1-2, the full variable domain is SAVISQKPSRDICQRGTSLTIQCQVDSQVTMMFWYRQQPGQSLTLIATANQGSEATYESGFVIDKFPISRPNLTFSTLTVSNMSPEDSSIYLCSVWGTYGYTFGSGTRLTVV.

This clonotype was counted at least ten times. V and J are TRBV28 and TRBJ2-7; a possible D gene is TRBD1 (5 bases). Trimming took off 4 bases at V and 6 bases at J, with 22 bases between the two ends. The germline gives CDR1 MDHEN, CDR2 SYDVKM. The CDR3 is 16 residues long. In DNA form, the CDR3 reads TGTGCCAGCAGTTCGGACACCTCCTTTCTTGTACGCGAGCAGTACTTC. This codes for CASSSDTSFLVREQYF.

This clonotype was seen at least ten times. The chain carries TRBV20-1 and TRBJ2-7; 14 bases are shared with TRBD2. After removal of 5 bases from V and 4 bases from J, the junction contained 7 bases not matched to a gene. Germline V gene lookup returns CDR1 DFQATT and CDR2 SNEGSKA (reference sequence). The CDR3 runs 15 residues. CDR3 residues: CSAPGLAGDGYEQYF. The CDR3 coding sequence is TGCAGTGCTCCGGGACTAGCGGGAGACGGATACGAGCAGTACTTC.

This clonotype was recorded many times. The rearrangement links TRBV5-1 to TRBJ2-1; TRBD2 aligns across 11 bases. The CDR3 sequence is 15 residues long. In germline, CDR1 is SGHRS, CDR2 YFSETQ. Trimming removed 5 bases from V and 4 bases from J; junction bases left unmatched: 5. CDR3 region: CASSTGTSGYNEQFF. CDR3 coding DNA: TGCGCCAGCAGTACCGGGACTAGCGGTTACAATGAGCAGTTCTTC.

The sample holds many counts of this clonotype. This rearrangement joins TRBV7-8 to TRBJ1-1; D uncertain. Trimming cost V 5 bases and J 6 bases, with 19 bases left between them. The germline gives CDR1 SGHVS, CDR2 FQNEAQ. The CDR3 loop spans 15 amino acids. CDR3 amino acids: CASSKMGSGRAEAFF. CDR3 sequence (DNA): TGTGCCAGCAGCAAAATGGGGTCGGGAAGGGCTGAAGCTTTCTTT. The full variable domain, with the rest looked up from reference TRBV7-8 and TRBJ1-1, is GAGVSQSPRYKVAKRGQDVALRCDPISGHVSLFWYQQALGQGPEFLTYFQNEAQLDKSGLPSDRFFAERPEGSVSTLKIQRTQQEDSAVYLCASSKMGSGRAEAFFGQGTRLTVV.

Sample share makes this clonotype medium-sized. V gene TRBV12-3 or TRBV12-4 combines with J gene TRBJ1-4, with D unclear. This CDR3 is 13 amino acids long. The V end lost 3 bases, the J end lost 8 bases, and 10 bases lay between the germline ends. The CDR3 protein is CASSLARREKLFF. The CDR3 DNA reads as TGTGCCAGCAGTTTGGCTAGACGGGAAAAACTGTTTTTT.

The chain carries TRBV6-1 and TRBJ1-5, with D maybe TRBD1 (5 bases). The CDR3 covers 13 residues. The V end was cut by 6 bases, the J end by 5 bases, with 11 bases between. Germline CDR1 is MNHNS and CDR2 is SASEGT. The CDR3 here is CASRRDSHQPQHF. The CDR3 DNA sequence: TGTGCCAGCAGACGAGACAGTCATCAGCCCCAGCATTTT.

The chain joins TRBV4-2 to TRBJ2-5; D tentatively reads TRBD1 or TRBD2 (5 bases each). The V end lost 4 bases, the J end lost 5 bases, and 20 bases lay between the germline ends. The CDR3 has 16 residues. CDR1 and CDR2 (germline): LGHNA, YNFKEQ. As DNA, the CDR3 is TGTGCCAGCAGCCCCATGTTCCGGGGCGCGGCGGAGACCCAGTACTTC. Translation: CASSPMFRGAAETQYF.

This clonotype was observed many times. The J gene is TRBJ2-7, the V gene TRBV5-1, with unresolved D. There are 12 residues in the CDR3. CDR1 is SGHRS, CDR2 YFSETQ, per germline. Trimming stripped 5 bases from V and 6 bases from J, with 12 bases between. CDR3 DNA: TGCGCCAGCAGTAATCTGGGTATCGAGCAGTACTTC. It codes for CASSNLGIEQYF.

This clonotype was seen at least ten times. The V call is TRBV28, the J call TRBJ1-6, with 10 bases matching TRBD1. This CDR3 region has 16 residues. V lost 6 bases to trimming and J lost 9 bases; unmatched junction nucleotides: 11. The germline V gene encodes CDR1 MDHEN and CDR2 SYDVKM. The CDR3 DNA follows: TGTGCCAGCAGCTTAACGAGGGACAGGGGCGGTTCACCCCTCCACTTT. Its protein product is CASSLTRDRGGSPLHF.

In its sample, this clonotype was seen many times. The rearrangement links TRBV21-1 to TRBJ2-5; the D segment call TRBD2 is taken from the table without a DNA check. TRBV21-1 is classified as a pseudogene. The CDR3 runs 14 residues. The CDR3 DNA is TGTGCCAGCAGTCCTGTGGGAGGCCAAGAGACCCAGTACTTC. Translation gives CASSPVGGQETQYF.

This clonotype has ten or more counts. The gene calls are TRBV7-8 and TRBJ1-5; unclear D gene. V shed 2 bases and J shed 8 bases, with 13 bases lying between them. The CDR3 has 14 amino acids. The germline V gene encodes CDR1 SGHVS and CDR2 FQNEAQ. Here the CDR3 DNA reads TGTGCCAGCAGCTTACCCGGGCTTTTAGAGCCCCAGCATTTT. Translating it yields CASSLPGLLEPQHF.

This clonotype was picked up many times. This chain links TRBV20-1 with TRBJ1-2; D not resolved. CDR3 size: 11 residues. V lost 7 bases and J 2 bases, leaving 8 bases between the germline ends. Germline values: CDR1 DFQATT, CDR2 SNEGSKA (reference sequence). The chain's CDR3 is CSVGSNYGYTF. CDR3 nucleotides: TGCAGTGTGGGGTCGAACTATGGCTACACCTTC.

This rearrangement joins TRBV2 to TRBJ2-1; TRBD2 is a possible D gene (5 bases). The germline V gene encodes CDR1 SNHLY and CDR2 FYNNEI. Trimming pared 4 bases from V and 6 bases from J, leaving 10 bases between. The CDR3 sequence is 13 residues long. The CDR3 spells CASSGGVGNEQFF. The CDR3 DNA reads TGTGCCAGCAGTGGGGGAGTAGGCAATGAGCAGTTCTTC.

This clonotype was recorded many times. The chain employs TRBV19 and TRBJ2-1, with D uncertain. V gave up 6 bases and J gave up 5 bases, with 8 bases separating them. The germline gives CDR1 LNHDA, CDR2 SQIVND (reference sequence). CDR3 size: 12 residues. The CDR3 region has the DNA TGTGCCAGTAGGGCCGCCAACAATGAGCAGTTCTTC. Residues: CASRAANNEQFF.

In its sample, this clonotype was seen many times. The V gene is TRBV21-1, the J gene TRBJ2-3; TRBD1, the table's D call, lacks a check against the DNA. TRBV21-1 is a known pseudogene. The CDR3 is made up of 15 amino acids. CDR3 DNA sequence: TGTGCCACGGGCAGGGGGCCGGGGGATAAGAATACGCAGTATTTT. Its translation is CATGRGPGDKNTQYF.

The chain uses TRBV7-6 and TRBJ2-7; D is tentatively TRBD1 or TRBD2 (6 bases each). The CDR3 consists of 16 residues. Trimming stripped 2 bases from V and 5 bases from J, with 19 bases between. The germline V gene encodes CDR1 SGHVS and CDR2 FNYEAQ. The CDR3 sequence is CASSLLVTGAKDEQYF. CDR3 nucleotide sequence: TGTGCCAGCAGCTTATTGGTTACGGGGGCGAAGGACGAGCAGTACTTC.

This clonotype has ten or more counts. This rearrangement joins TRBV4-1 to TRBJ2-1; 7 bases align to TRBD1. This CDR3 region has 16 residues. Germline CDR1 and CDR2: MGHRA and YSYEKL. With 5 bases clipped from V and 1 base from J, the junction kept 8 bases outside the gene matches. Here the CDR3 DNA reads TGCGCCAGCAGCATTGTTGACAGGGCTTCCTACAATGAGCAGTTCTTC. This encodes CASSIVDRASYNEQFF.

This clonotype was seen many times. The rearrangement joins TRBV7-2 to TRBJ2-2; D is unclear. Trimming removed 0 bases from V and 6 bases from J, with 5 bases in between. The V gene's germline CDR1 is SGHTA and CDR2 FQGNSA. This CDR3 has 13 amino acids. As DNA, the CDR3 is TGTGCCAGCAGCTTAGCGGGTCCCGGGGAGCTGTTTTTT. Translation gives CASSLAGPGELFF.

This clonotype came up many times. This CDR3 reads CASSLQGNSHQPQHF. In nucleotides, the CDR3 is TGTGCCAGCAGCTTACAGGGAAACTCTCATCAGCCCCAGCATTTT. The chain recombines TRBV11-2 with TRBJ1-5, with D perhaps matching TRBD1 (5 bases). Between the trimmed V and J ends, which lost 2 bases and 5 bases, there was a span of 13 bases. Germline CDR1 is SGHAT and CDR2 is FQNNGV. CDR3 size: 15 residues.

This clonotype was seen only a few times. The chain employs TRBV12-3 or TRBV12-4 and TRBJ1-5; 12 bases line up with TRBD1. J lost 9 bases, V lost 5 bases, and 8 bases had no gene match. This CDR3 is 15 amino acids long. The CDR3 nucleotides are TGTGCCAGCAGTGTACAGGGACAGGGGGCACTGCCCCAGCATTTT. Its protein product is CASSVQGQGALPQHF.